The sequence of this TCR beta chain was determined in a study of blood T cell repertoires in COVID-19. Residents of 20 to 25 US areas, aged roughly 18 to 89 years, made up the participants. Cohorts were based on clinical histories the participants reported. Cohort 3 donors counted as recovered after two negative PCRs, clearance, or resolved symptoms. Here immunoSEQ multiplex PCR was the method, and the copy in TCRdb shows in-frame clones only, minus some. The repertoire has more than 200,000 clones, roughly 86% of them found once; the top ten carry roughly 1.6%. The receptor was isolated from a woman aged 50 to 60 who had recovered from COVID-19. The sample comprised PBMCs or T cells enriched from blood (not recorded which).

The CDR3 coding sequence is TGTGCCAGCAGCCGAGCCGGGACAAACACTGAAGCTTTCTTT. It yields the protein CASSRAGTNTEAFF. V and J are TRBV5-4 and TRBJ1-1; D is perhaps TRBD1 (6 bases). The V end lost 4 bases, the J end lost 2 bases, and 12 bases lay between the germline ends. CDR3 length: 14 amino acids. In germline, CDR1 is SGHNT, CDR2 YYREEE (reference sequence). The full variable domain, with the rest looked up from reference TRBV5-4 and TRBJ1-1, is ETGVTQSPTHLIKTRGQQVTLRCSSQSGHNTVSWYQQALGQGPQFIFQYYREEENGRGNFPPRFSGLQFPNYSSELNVNALELDDSALYLCASSRAGTNTEAFFGQGTRLTVV.